This note documents a single T cell receptor beta chain sequence. Its specificity is unknown. The table came from immunoSEQ multiplex PCR; TCRdb's copy has only in-frame clones and leaves some out. Of 100,000 to 150,000 clones listed, 89% were seen once; the top ten hold around 1.7%. These data originate in a study of T cells in localized non-small cell lung cancer. General study results and limits: Greater blood T cell density accompanied longer overall survival. Tumor samples were not multi-region, leaving intratumor heterogeneity unexcluded. Tumor showed lower T cell clonality than uninvolved adjacent lung, where it was highest. There were a median roughly 54 of the top 100 tumor clones appearing in adjacent lung.

This CDR3 spans 15 amino acids. V shed 4 bases and J shed 2 bases, with 14 bases lying between them. Germline CDR1 SNHLY, CDR2 FYNNEI. The sequence was collected from a female donor older than 55 with stage I lung adenocarcinoma. The input for sequencing was peripheral blood, taken before any cancer treatment. The chain links TRBV2 to TRBJ2-5; D remains ambiguous. CDR3 coding DNA: TGTGCCAGCAGTGTCGGTCGAGCGTTACAAGAGACCCAGTACTTC. Translated: CASSVGRALQETQYF.